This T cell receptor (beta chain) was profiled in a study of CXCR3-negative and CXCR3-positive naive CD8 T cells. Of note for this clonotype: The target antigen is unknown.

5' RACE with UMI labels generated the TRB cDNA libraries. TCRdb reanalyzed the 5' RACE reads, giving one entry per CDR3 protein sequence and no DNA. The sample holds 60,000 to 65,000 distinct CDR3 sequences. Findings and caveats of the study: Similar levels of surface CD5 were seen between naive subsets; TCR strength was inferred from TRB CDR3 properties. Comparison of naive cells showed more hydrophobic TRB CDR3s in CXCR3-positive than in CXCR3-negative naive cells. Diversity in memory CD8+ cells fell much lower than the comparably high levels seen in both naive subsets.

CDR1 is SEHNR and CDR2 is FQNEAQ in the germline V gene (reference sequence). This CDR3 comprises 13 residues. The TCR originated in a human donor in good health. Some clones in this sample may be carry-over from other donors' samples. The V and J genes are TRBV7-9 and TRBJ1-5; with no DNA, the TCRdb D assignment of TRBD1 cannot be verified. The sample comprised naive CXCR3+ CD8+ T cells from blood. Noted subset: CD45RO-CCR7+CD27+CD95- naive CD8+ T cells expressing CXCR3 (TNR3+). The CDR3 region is CASSLNIDRPQHF.